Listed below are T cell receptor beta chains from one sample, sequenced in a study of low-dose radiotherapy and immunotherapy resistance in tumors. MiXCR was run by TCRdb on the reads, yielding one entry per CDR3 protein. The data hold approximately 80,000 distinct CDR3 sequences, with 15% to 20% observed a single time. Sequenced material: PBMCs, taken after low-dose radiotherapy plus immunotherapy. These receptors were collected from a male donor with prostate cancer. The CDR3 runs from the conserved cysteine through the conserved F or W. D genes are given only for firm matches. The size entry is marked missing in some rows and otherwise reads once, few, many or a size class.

CDR3aa: CASLRGSGGNSPLHF
CDR3nt: TGTGCCAGCCTCAGGGGGAGCGGGGGTAATTCACCCCTCCACTTT
j_gene: TRBJ1-6
v_gene: TRBV6-5
abundance: many
d_gene: TRBD1

CDR3aa: CAIRSQGAGETQYF
CDR3nt: TGTGCCATCAGGAGTCAGGGGGCGGGGGAGACCCAGTACTTC
j_gene: TRBJ2-5
v_gene: TRBV10-3
abundance: many
d_gene: TRBD1

CDR3aa: CAAYRGNQPQHF
CDR3nt: TGTGCCGCATACAGGGGGAATCAGCCCCAGCATTTT
j_gene: TRBJ1-5
v_gene: TRBV19
abundance: once
d_gene: TRBD1

CDR3aa: CASSQVDMGIGYNEQFF
CDR3nt: TGCGCCAGCAGCCAAGTCGATATGGGGATAGGCTACAATGAGCAGTTCTTC
j_gene: TRBJ2-1
v_gene: TRBV4-1
abundance: many
d_gene: -

CDR3aa: CASSVSGRDSSYNEQFF
CDR3nt: TGTGCCAGCAGTGTTAGCGGGAGGGATAGCTCCTACAATGAGCAGTTCTTC
j_gene: TRBJ2-1
v_gene: TRBV6-2/TRBV6-3
abundance: -
d_gene: TRBD2

CDR3aa: CASRWDSTYEQYF
CDR3nt: TGTGCCAGCAGGTGGGACAGTACCTACGAGCAGTACTTC
j_gene: TRBJ2-7
v_gene: TRBV28
abundance: many
d_gene: TRBD1

CDR3aa: CSATGTGVEKLFF
CDR3nt: TGCAGTGCTACCGGGACAGGGGTAGAAAAACTGTTTTTT
j_gene: TRBJ1-4
v_gene: TRBV20-1
abundance: many
d_gene: TRBD1

CDR3aa: CASRPGQGDGYTF
CDR3nt: TGTGCCAGCAGGCCGGGACAGGGGGATGGCTACACCTTC
j_gene: TRBJ1-2
v_gene: TRBV12-3/TRBV12-4
abundance: many
d_gene: TRBD1

CDR3aa: CASTPDGASYEQYF
CDR3nt: TGTGCCAGCACCCCGGACGGCGCCTCCTACGAGCAGTACTTC
j_gene: TRBJ2-7
v_gene: TRBV4-2
abundance: many
d_gene: -

CDR3aa: CASSLAQISTGELFF
CDR3nt: TGTGCCAGCAGCTTAGCCCAGATATCGACCGGGGAGCTGTTTTTT
j_gene: TRBJ2-2
v_gene: TRBV7-2
abundance: -
d_gene: -

CDR3aa: CASSLQGGLTYNEQFF
CDR3nt: TGTGCCAGCAGTCTGCAAGGGGGCTTAACCTACAATGAGCAGTTCTTC
j_gene: TRBJ2-1
v_gene: TRBV12-3/TRBV12-4
abundance: many
d_gene: TRBD1

CDR3aa: CASSASRSAGELFF
CDR3nt: TGTGCCAGCAGTGCGTCTCGATCGGCCGGGGAGCTGTTTTTT
j_gene: TRBJ2-2
v_gene: TRBV2
abundance: many
d_gene: -

CDR3aa: CASSLGGMIHEQYF
CDR3nt: TGTGCCAGCAGTTTGGGCGGGATGATCCACGAGCAGTACTTC
j_gene: TRBJ2-7
v_gene: TRBV28
abundance: many
d_gene: -

CDR3aa: CAWRMSGTWYEQYF
CDR3nt: TGTGCCTGGAGGATGAGCGGGACCTGGTACGAGCAGTACTTC
j_gene: TRBJ2-7
v_gene: TRBV30
abundance: few
d_gene: TRBD2

CDR3aa: CASRAGGYEQYF
CDR3nt: TGTGCCAGCAGGGCAGGGGGCTACGAGCAGTACTTC
j_gene: TRBJ2-7
v_gene: TRBV2
abundance: many
d_gene: TRBD1

CDR3aa: CASSLGGFSSYNEQFF
CDR3nt: TGTGCCAGCAGCTTGGGTGGGTTCAGCTCCTACAATGAGCAGTTCTTC
j_gene: TRBJ2-1
v_gene: TRBV5-6
abundance: -
d_gene: -

CDR3aa: CAWSVSPFQETQYF
CDR3nt: TGTGCCTGGAGTGTATCGCCCTTCCAAGAGACCCAGTACTTC
j_gene: TRBJ2-5
v_gene: TRBV30
abundance: many
d_gene: -

CDR3aa: CASSSGTPENIQYF
CDR3nt: TGTGCCAGCAGCTCCGGGACACCGGAAAACATTCAGTACTTC
j_gene: TRBJ2-4
v_gene: TRBV27
abundance: many
d_gene: -

CDR3aa: CASSLAGSSNTGELFF
CDR3nt: TGTGCCAGCAGTCTCGCGGGCAGTTCGAACACCGGGGAGCTGTTTTTT
j_gene: TRBJ2-2
v_gene: TRBV12-3/TRBV12-4
abundance: many
d_gene: -

CDR3aa: CASSLDATENTEAFF
CDR3nt: TGCGCCAGCAGCTTGGACGCGACGGAGAACACTGAAGCTTTCTTT
j_gene: TRBJ1-1
v_gene: TRBV5-1
abundance: many
d_gene: -

CDR3aa: CASRSDRELDGYTF
CDR3nt: TGTGCCAGCAGGTCGGACAGGGAGCTCGATGGCTACACCTTC
j_gene: TRBJ1-2
v_gene: TRBV12-3/TRBV12-4
abundance: many
d_gene: TRBD1

CDR3aa: CASSHRLGDSYEQYF
CDR3nt: TGTGCCAGCAGCCACCGACTAGGGGATTCCTACGAGCAGTACTTC
j_gene: TRBJ2-7
v_gene: TRBV3-1
abundance: many
d_gene: -

CDR3aa: CASLSPGGYEQYF
CDR3nt: TGTGCCAGCTTATCCCCGGGGGGTTACGAGCAGTACTTC
j_gene: TRBJ2-7
v_gene: TRBV18
abundance: many
d_gene: TRBD2

CDR3aa: CASSLDRENTDTQYF
CDR3nt: TGTGCCAGCAGTTTAGACAGGGAGAATACAGATACGCAGTATTTT
j_gene: TRBJ2-3
v_gene: TRBV12-3/TRBV12-4
abundance: -
d_gene: -

CDR3aa: CASRLGSGTSGRAVETQYF
CDR3nt: TGTGCCAGCAGGTTAGGGTCCGGGACTAGCGGGAGAGCGGTAGAGACCCAGTACTTC
j_gene: TRBJ2-5
v_gene: TRBV11-2
abundance: many
d_gene: TRBD2

CDR3aa: CSVSTGTPFEQYF
CDR3nt: TGCAGCGTTTCGACCGGGACACCCTTCGAGCAGTACTTC
j_gene: TRBJ2-7
v_gene: TRBV29-1
abundance: few
d_gene: -

CDR3aa: CASSKGGDSTDTQYF
CDR3nt: TGTGCCAGCAGCAAAGGGGGAGACAGCACAGATACGCAGTATTTT
j_gene: TRBJ2-3
v_gene: TRBV21-1
abundance: many
d_gene: -

CDR3aa: CASSLATQGAEAFF
CDR3nt: TGTGCCAGCAGCTTAGCTACCCAGGGCGCTGAAGCTTTCTTT
j_gene: TRBJ1-1
v_gene: TRBV7-2
abundance: many
d_gene: -

CDR3aa: CASSFSGSTQYF
CDR3nt: TGTGCCAGCAGCTTTAGCGGGAGTACGCAGTATTTT
j_gene: TRBJ2-3
v_gene: TRBV5-6
abundance: -
d_gene: TRBD2

CDR3aa: CASSTGGSYEQYF
CDR3nt: TGTGCCAGCAGCACAGGCGGCTCCTACGAGCAGTACTTC
j_gene: TRBJ2-7
v_gene: TRBV2
abundance: -
d_gene: -

CDR3aa: CASSRGGAIKWQFF
CDR3nt: TGTGCCAGCAGCCGAGGGGGGGCGATTAAGTGGCAGTTCTTC
j_gene: TRBJ2-1
v_gene: TRBV7-2
abundance: many
d_gene: -

CDR3aa: CASSQDYPGVTYEQYF
CDR3nt: TGTGCCAGCAGCCAAGATTATCCGGGGGTGACCTACGAGCAGTACTTC
j_gene: TRBJ2-7
v_gene: TRBV4-2
abundance: many
d_gene: -

CDR3aa: CASSDNVLSGANVLTF
CDR3nt: TGTGCCAGCAGTGACAACGTCCTCTCTGGGGCCAACGTCCTGACTTTC
j_gene: TRBJ2-6
v_gene: TRBV25-1
abundance: many
d_gene: -

CDR3aa: CASSVAGTVSGANVLTF
CDR3nt: TGCGCCAGCAGCGTGGCCGGGACTGTCTCTGGGGCCAACGTCCTGACTTTC
j_gene: TRBJ2-6
v_gene: TRBV5-1
abundance: many
d_gene: -

CDR3aa: CASSRAGLEGSPLHF
CDR3nt: TGTGCCAGCAGCCGGGCAGGGTTGGAGGGTTCACCCCTCCACTTT
j_gene: TRBJ1-6
v_gene: TRBV7-6
abundance: many
d_gene: -

CDR3aa: CAWSVGPSDQPQHF
CDR3nt: TGTGCCTGGAGTGTAGGACCATCAGATCAGCCCCAGCATTTT
j_gene: TRBJ1-5
v_gene: TRBV30
abundance: many
d_gene: -

CDR3aa: CASSYVAATDTQYF
CDR3nt: TGTGCCAGCAGTTACGTGGCGGCGACGGATACGCAGTATTTT
j_gene: TRBJ2-3
v_gene: TRBV6-2/TRBV6-3
abundance: -
d_gene: -

CDR3aa: CASSKRGQSLAGSGEQFF
CDR3nt: TGTGCCAGCAGCAAAAGGGGTCAAAGCCTAGCGGGATCGGGTGAGCAGTTCTTC
j_gene: TRBJ2-1
v_gene: TRBV7-3
abundance: many
d_gene: TRBD2

CDR3aa: CASSSNSNEQFF
CDR3nt: TGTGCCAGCAGCTCCAACTCCAATGAGCAGTTCTTC
j_gene: TRBJ2-1
v_gene: TRBV7-2
abundance: many
d_gene: -

CDR3aa: CASSGQGTDTQYF
CDR3nt: TGTGCCAGCAGCGGACAGGGAACAGATACGCAGTATTTT
j_gene: TRBJ2-3
v_gene: TRBV2
abundance: many
d_gene: TRBD1

CDR3aa: CASSGQGGNYGYTF
CDR3nt: TGTGCCAGCAGTGGACAGGGCGGTAACTATGGCTACACCTTC
j_gene: TRBJ1-2
v_gene: TRBV2
abundance: many
d_gene: TRBD1

CDR3aa: CASSGGLGEQYF
CDR3nt: TGTGCCAGCAGCGGGGGCCTGGGCGAGCAGTACTTC
j_gene: TRBJ2-7
v_gene: TRBV2
abundance: many
d_gene: -

CDR3aa: CASSTRQGTDTQYF
CDR3nt: TGTGCCAGCAGCACCCGACAGGGAACAGATACGCAGTATTTT
j_gene: TRBJ2-3
v_gene: TRBV11-3
abundance: many
d_gene: TRBD1

CDR3aa: CASSLAAGGLFF
CDR3nt: TGTGCCAGCAGCTTAGCGGCCGGGGGGCTGTTTTTT
j_gene: TRBJ2-2
v_gene: TRBV7-8
abundance: -
d_gene: -

CDR3aa: CASSQDGWGYTF
CDR3nt: TGCGCCAGCAGCCAAGATGGGTGGGGCTACACCTTC
j_gene: TRBJ1-2
v_gene: TRBV4-3
abundance: many
d_gene: -

CDR3aa: CASTFESGRARTGELFF
CDR3nt: TGTGCCAGCACCTTTGAAAGCGGGAGGGCGAGGACCGGGGAGCTGTTTTTT
j_gene: TRBJ2-2
v_gene: TRBV6-6
abundance: many
d_gene: TRBD2

CDR3aa: CSAREGPIRNEQFF
CDR3nt: TGCAGTGCTAGAGAGGGACCGATAAGGAATGAGCAGTTCTTC
j_gene: TRBJ2-1
v_gene: TRBV20-1
abundance: many
d_gene: -

CDR3aa: CASSYSSQGNRLDYEQYF
CDR3nt: TGTGCCAGCAGTTACTCGAGCCAGGGTAATCGTCTAGACTACGAGCAGTACTTC
j_gene: TRBJ2-7
v_gene: TRBV6-5
abundance: many
d_gene: -

CDR3aa: CAHGASYEQYF
CDR3nt: TGTGCACATGGGGCCTCCTACGAGCAGTACTTC
j_gene: TRBJ2-7
v_gene: TRBV28
abundance: few
d_gene: -

CDR3aa: CASSQDPGDRSNSPLHF
CDR3nt: TGCGCCAGCAGCCAAGATCCTGGGGACAGGAGTAATTCACCCCTCCACTTT
j_gene: TRBJ1-6
v_gene: TRBV4-3
abundance: many
d_gene: TRBD1

CDR3aa: CASSPGAAGTIQYF
CDR3nt: TGTGCCAGCTCACCAGGAGCCGCGGGTACTATTCAGTACTTC
j_gene: TRBJ2-4
v_gene: TRBV18
abundance: many
d_gene: -

CDR3aa: CASSFTGGANYGYTF
CDR3nt: TGCGCCAGCAGCTTTACAGGGGGCGCGAACTATGGCTACACCTTC
j_gene: TRBJ1-2
v_gene: TRBV5-1
abundance: once
d_gene: TRBD1

CDR3aa: CASSYDPTGELFF
CDR3nt: TGTGCCAGCAGTTACGACCCTACCGGGGAGCTGTTTTTT
j_gene: TRBJ2-2
v_gene: TRBV9
abundance: many
d_gene: -

CDR3aa: CSVEDGGLAKNIQYF
CDR3nt: TGCAGCGTTGAAGATGGGGGGCTAGCCAAAAACATTCAGTACTTC
j_gene: TRBJ2-4
v_gene: TRBV29-1
abundance: many
d_gene: -

CDR3aa: CASSITRNTEAFF
CDR3nt: TGTGCCAGTAGTATCACAAGGAACACTGAAGCTTTCTTT
j_gene: TRBJ1-1
v_gene: TRBV19
abundance: many
d_gene: -